Shown below are 15 T cell receptor beta chains from a single sample sequenced in a study. Measured with immunoSEQ multiplex PCR; TCRdb has only the in-frame clones, and not every one. This sample has under 55,000 clones, with approximately 95% found just once. Sequencing was done on a sample of PBMCs. Every receptor here comes from a man aged 40-50 years with rheumatoid arthritis.

The CDR3 loop reads CASSLGGEQYF. CDR3 nucleotides: TGTGCCAGCAGTTTGGGGGGCGAGCAGTACTTC. The chain links TRBV28 to TRBJ2-7; possible D gene TRBD2, 6 bases. CDR1 is MDHEN, CDR2 SYDVKM, per germline. The CDR3 length is 11 residues. Between the trimmed V and J ends, which lost 3 bases and 6 bases, there was a span of 6 bases.

The rearrangement uses TRBV10-3 and TRBJ1-1; 7 nucleotides line up with TRBD1. The germline CDR1 and CDR2 sequences are ENHRY and SYGVKD. CDR3 length equals 15 residues. The ends lost 6 bases at V and 1 base at J; junction bases unmatched: 8. CDR3 sequence: CAIRGTEVTNTEAFF. CDR3 nucleotide sequence: TGTGCCATCAGGGGGACAGAAGTAACGAACACTGAAGCTTTCTTT.

This sequence joins TRBV6-2 or TRBV6-3 and TRBJ2-3; D tentatively reads TRBD1 or TRBD2 (5 bases each). This CDR3 is 16 amino acids long. Germline V gene data show CDR1 as MNHEY and CDR2 as SVGEGT. Trimming took off 2 bases at V and 2 bases at J, with 14 bases between the two ends. The CDR3 here is CASSYPGLVITDTQYF. CDR3 nucleotides: TGTGCCAGCAGTTACCCGGGGCTGGTGATCACAGATACGCAGTATTTT.

J is TRBJ2-7 and V is TRBV7-3; TRBD2 agrees at 7 bases. This CDR3 contains 14 residues. The V gene's germline CDR1 is SGHTA and CDR2 FQGTGA. Unmatched junction bases numbered 11, after V lost 5 bases and J lost 7 bases. CDR3 sequence: CASSRTSDALEQYF. The CDR3 DNA sequence: TGTGCCAGCAGCCGGACTAGTGACGCTCTAGAGCAGTACTTC.

The rearrangement joins TRBV28 to TRBJ2-6; 9 bases map to TRBD2. This CDR3 spans 16 amino acids. V was pared by 6 bases and J by 0 bases, with 3 bases of the junction left unmatched. The germline gives CDR1 MDHEN, CDR2 SYDVKM. The CDR3 loop reads CASRLAGNSGANVLTF. Here the CDR3 DNA reads TGTGCCAGCAGACTAGCGGGTAACTCTGGGGCCAACGTCCTGACTTTC.

The genes are TRBV6-5 and TRBJ2-1; TRBD2 aligns across 11 bases. Per germline, CDR1 MNHEY and CDR2 SVGAGI. J was trimmed by 8 bases and V by 6 bases; bases with no gene match: 9. The length of the CDR3 is 15 residues. The CDR3: CASRPQLAGDDEQFF. The CDR3, as DNA: TGTGCCAGCAGGCCCCAACTAGCGGGGGACGATGAGCAGTTCTTC.

The chain uses TRBV9 and TRBJ2-3, with 8 bases identical to TRBD2. V trimming: 4 bases; J trimming: 0 bases; junction bases outside the gene matches: 4. This CDR3 region has 15 residues. CDR1 and CDR2 (germline): SGDLS, YYNGEE. The CDR3 nucleotides read TGTGCCAGCAGCTCAGGACTAGCTAGCACAGATACGCAGTATTTT. Protein product: CASSSGLASTDTQYF.

The V gene is TRBV29-1, the J gene TRBJ2-6, with D possibly being TRBD1 or TRBD2 (6 bases each). Trimming left V 3 bases short and J 0 bases short, with 24 bases between. Per germline, CDR1 SQVTM and CDR2 ANQGSEA. The CDR3 has 20 residues. The DNA for the CDR3 is TGCAGCGTTGATTCGGGGGCAGGAACCAATTTTAACTCTGGGGCCAACGTCCTGACTTTC. Translation gives CSVDSGAGTNFNSGANVLTF.

The V call is TRBV6-5, the J call TRBJ1-1; D ambiguous. Trimming took 2 bases from V and 11 from J, leaving 12 bases between them. The CDR3 spans 12 residues. CDR1 MNHEY and CDR2 SVGAGI come from the germline V gene. Here the CDR3 reads CASSYVAGEAFF. DNA for the CDR3: TGTGCCAGCAGTTACGTGGCAGGAGAGGCTTTCTTT.

The chain joins TRBV28 to TRBJ2-2, with 11 bases that match TRBD1. Trimming at V came to 6 bases and at J to 4 bases, leaving 7 bases not matched to a gene. Germline lookup yields CDR1 MDHEN and CDR2 SYDVKM. This CDR3 comprises 16 residues. This CDR3 reads CASRVAGTGGTGELFF. The CDR3 nucleotides are TGTGCCAGCAGGGTAGCCGGGACAGGGGGCACCGGGGAGCTGTTTTTT.

The chain links TRBV6-5 to TRBJ1-5; 9 bases fit TRBD1. Germline trimming cut 6 bases from V and 7 bases from J; bases unmatched to any gene: 4. Germline loops: CDR1 MNHEY, CDR2 SVGAGI. The length of the CDR3 is 13 residues. The CDR3 loop is CASSWDREQPQHF. The CDR3, as DNA: TGTGCCAGCAGCTGGGACAGGGAGCAGCCCCAGCATTTT.

This chain joins TRBV3-1 (or the pseudogene TRBV3-2) and TRBJ2-3, with D hard to call. This CDR3 has 13 residues. The germline V gene encodes CDR1 LGHDT and CDR2 YNNKEL (reference sequence). V lost 6 bases and J lost 3, with 10 bases in between. Written as DNA, the CDR3 is TGTGCCAGCAGAGCATGGTGGACAGATACGCAGTATTTT. Its translation is CASRAWWTDTQYF.

The count of this clone is one. The V gene is TRBV7-3, the J gene TRBJ2-3; 9 nucleotides align to TRBD2. Germline CDR1 is SGHTA and CDR2 is FQGTGA. The CDR3 is 16 residues long. The trim removed 4 bases at V and 5 bases at J, leaving 10 bases unmatched. CDR3 amino acids: CASSSGAGGIGDTQYF. In nucleotides, the CDR3 is TGTGCCAGCAGCTCAGGAGCGGGAGGTATCGGAGATACGCAGTATTTT.

The chain is built from TRBV18 and TRBJ2-1; D call uncertain. Germline lookup yields CDR1 KGHSH and CDR2 LQKENI. The CDR3 runs to 12 residues. V lost 5 bases and J lost 9, with 11 bases in between. The CDR3: CASSLLMGEQFF. In nucleotides, the CDR3 is TGTGCCAGCTCATTACTTATGGGTGAGCAGTTCTTC.

As for this clone: This sample also contains other DNA sequences that code for the same CDR3. CDR3: CASSVGGGGNQPQHF. CDR3 DNA sequence: TGTGCCAGCAGCGTAGGAGGGGGGGGTAATCAGCCCCAGCATTTT. The genes are TRBV9 and TRBJ1-5; D may be TRBD1 (6 bases). Germline V gene sequence: CDR1 SGDLS, CDR2 YYNGEE. Trimming stripped 0 bases from V and 4 bases from J, with 11 bases between. This CDR3 contains 15 residues.